Listed below are T cell receptor beta chains from one sample, sequenced in a study of blood T cell repertoires in COVID-19. Sequencing was performed with immunoSEQ multiplex PCR; in TCRdb, only in-frame clones are kept and a portion is missing. The data contain roughly 520,000 clones, roughly 90% of them seen just once; the ten biggest clones take up roughly 1.9%. The sequencing sample was made of PBMCs or T cells enriched from blood (not recorded which). The receptors stem from a woman in her 40s who had recovered from COVID-19. CDR3s include the opening cysteine and the closing phenylalanine or tryptophan. D genes are given only for firm matches.

j_gene	v_gene	d_gene	CDR3aa
TRBJ1-4	TRBV29-1	.	CSVGAVGTWGEKLFF
TRBJ2-7	TRBV19	.	CASSMGDLTGEQYF
TRBJ1-1	TRBV5-4	.	CASSRSDRWTEAFF
TRBJ1-5	TRBV23-1	TRBD1	CASSQPVGQGAGQPQHF
TRBJ2-7	TRBV3-1/TRBV3-2	.	CASSFRSSYEQYF
TRBJ2-2	TRBV4-3	TRBD1	CASSQEPGTGVTGELFF
TRBJ1-1	TRBV12-5	TRBD1	CASGGTGRNTEAFF
TRBJ2-1	TRBV6-1	.	CASSEARTVSYNEQFF
TRBJ1-1	TRBV6-5	TRBD1	CASSYDRVGTEAFF
TRBJ2-5	TRBV24-1	.	CATSSDGTQETQYF